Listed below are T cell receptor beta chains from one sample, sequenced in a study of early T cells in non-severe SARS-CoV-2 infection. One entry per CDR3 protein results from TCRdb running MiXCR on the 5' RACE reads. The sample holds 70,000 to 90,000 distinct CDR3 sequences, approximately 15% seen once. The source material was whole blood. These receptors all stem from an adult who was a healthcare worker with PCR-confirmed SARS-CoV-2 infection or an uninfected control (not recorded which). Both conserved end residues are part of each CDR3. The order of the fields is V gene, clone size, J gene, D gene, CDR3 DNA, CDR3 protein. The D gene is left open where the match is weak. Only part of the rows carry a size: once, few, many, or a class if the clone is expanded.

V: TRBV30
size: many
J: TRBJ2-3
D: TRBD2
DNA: TGTGCCTGGGAATTAGCGGGAGGAGGTCCAGATACGCAGTATTTT
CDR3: CAWELAGGGPDTQYF

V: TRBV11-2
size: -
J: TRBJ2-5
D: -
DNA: TGTGCCAGCAGCTTAGGGCCCGGTGGAGAGACCCAGTACTTC
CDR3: CASSLGPGGETQYF

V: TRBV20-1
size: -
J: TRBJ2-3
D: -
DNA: TGCAGTGCTAGCGGGATCTCCGATACGCAGTATTTT
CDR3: CSASGISDTQYF

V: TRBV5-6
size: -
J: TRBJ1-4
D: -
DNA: TGTACCAGCAGCCTTGCAGCGGGCGGGAGTGAAAAACTGTTTTTT
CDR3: CTSSLAAGGSEKLFF

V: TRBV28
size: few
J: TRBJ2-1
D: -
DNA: TGTGCCAGCAGTTTAGTATATGAGCAGTTCTTC
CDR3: CASSLVYEQFF

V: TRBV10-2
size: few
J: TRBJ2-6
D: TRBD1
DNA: TGCGCCAGCAGCGTAGGGGGCGGGTCTGGGGCCAACGTCCTGACTTTC
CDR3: CASSVGGGSGANVLTF

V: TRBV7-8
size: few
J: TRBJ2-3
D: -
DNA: TGTGCCAGCAGCCCCTTCGATTCGAGCCCGTACACAGATACGCAGTATTTT
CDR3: CASSPFDSSPYTDTQYF

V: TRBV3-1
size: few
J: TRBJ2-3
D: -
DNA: TGTGCCAGCAGCCTAGCTCGGCCAGATACGCAGTATTTT
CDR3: CASSLARPDTQYF

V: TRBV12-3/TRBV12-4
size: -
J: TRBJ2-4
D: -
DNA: TGTGCCAGCAGCCAAGGGACACCTGAAAACATTCAGTACTTC
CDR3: CASSQGTPENIQYF

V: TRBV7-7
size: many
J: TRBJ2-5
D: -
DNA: TGTGCCAGCAGCTTAATGGGCTTCCCCCAAGAGACCCAGTACTTC
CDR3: CASSLMGFPQETQYF

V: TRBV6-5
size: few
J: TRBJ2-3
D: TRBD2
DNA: TGTGCCAGCAGTTACACCACCGGGGCGGGAGGGCCCACAGATACGCAGTATTTT
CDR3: CASSYTTGAGGPTDTQYF

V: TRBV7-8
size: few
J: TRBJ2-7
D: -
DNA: TGTGCCAGCAGCATTATGCCCGGGGGGCTCCTAAGCTCCTACGAGCAGTACTTC
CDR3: CASSIMPGGLLSSYEQYF

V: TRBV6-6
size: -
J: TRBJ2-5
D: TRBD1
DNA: TGTGCCCACTCAGGGGGAGAGACCCAGTACTTC
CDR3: CAHSGGETQYF

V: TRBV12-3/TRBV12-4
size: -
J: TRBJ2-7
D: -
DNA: TGTGCCAGCAGTCCGGGACGGAGCTCCTACGAGCAGTACTTC
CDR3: CASSPGRSSYEQYF

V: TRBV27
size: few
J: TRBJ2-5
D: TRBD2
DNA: TGTGCCAGCAGTCACGGGACTAGCGTTCAAGAGACCCAGTACTTC
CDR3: CASSHGTSVQETQYF

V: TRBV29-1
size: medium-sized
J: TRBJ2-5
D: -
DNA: TGCAGCGTTGAGGGTCTCCGGGGAGAGACCCAGTACTTC
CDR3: CSVEGLRGETQYF

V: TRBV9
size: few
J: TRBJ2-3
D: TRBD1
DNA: TGTGCCAGCAGCGTAGACAGGGGGCAGGGCACAGATACGCAGTATTTT
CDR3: CASSVDRGQGTDTQYF

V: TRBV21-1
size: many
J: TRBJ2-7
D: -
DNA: TGTGCCAGCAGCAAAAAGGGAAACGAGCAGTACTTC
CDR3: CASSKKGNEQYF

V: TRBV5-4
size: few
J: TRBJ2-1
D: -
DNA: TGTGCCAGCAGCTTAAAGGGGCATGAGCAGTTCTTC
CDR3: CASSLKGHEQFF

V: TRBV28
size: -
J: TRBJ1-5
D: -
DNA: TGTGCCAGCAGCCCCGCGGAGAGGGGTGATCAGCCCCAGCATTTT
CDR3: CASSPAERGDQPQHF

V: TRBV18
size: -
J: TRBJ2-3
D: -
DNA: TGTGCCAGCGCGAGACAAGGGGATACGCAGTATTTT
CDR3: CASARQGDTQYF

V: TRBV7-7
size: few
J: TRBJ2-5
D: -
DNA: TGTGCCAGCAGCTTAGGTAGTGGGAGCGAGACCCAGTACTTC
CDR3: CASSLGSGSETQYF